Presented here are 14 T cell receptor beta chains from one specimen sequenced in a study of cytomegalovirus exposure and HLA in healthy donors. PCR involved 60 Vbeta and 13 Jbeta primers. Profiled with immunoSEQ multiplex PCR; TCRdb holds only in-frame clones, not every one. Of 90,000 or so clones listed, around four fifths are singletons. The sequencing sample was made of PBMCs. The receptors were gathered from a male donor in good health and CMV-seropositive.

This rearrangement joins TRBV7-2 to TRBJ2-7; 9 bases align to TRBD1. The J segment lost 2 bases and the V segment lost 0 bases, leaving 2 bases of the junction unmatched. The CDR3 spans 15 residues. CDR1 is SGHTA, CDR2 FQGNSA, per germline. The chain's CDR3 is CASSLAGTGTYEQYF. DNA for the CDR3: TGTGCCAGCAGCTTAGCCGGGACAGGGACCTACGAGCAGTACTTC.

The V gene is TRBV2, the J gene TRBJ1-5; 10 nucleotides line up with TRBD1. V gave up 0 bases and J gave up 6 bases; unmatched junction bases: 5. The CDR3 sequence is 16 residues long. Germline CDR1 reads SNHLY; CDR2 reads FYNNEI. This chain's CDR3 is CASSEARTGGGQPQHF. The DNA of the CDR3 is TGTGCCAGCAGTGAAGCAAGGACAGGGGGGGGTCAGCCCCAGCATTTT.

The chain carries TRBV30 and TRBJ2-7, with 9 nucleotides matching TRBD1. The length of the CDR3 is 14 residues. The V and J ends lost 8 bases and 1 base, in that order; junction bases with no gene match: 9. Germline V lookup: CDR1 GTSNPN, CDR2 SVGIG (reference sequence). DNA of the CDR3: TGTGCCACCGAGAGAGGGACAGGGTCCTACGAGCAGTACTTC. This sequence encodes CATERGTGSYEQYF.

This clone was detected a few times. The CDR3 DNA reads as TGTGCCAGCAGCTTATTCGGACAGGGTCCCAATCAGCCCCAGCATTTT. Amino acid sequence: CASSLFGQGPNQPQHF. This chain joins TRBV5-5 and TRBJ1-5, with TRBD1 identical over 8 bases. The V gene end was trimmed by 2 bases and the J gene end by 3 bases; junction bases not matched to a gene: 7. Germline V CDR1 and CDR2: SGHKS, YYEKEE (reference sequence). The CDR3 length is 16 residues.

The V gene is TRBV7-8, the J gene TRBJ2-7; tentative D call: TRBD2 (6 bases). CDR1 is SGHVS and CDR2 is FQNEAQ in the germline V gene. The CDR3 extends over 15 amino acids. V was clipped by 5 bases and J by 3 bases, with 17 bases between them. Here the CDR3 DNA reads TGTGCCAGCAGCATAGACGTCCGGGACTTCTACGAGCAGTACTTC. Protein: CASSIDVRDFYEQYF.

This sequence joins TRBV11-2 and TRBJ2-5, with 7 bases fitting TRBD2. Trimming cost V 5 bases and J 2 bases; bases outside gene matches: 8. The CDR3 length is 15 residues. The V gene's germline CDR1 is SGHAT and CDR2 FQNNGV. This chain's CDR3 is CASSLTGTTQETQYF. CDR3 bases: TGTGCCAGCAGCCTAACCGGGACTACTCAAGAGACCCAGTACTTC.

The rearrangement uses TRBV9 and TRBJ2-1, with D tentatively TRBD2 (6 bases). The CDR3 runs to 14 residues. V was shortened by 5 bases and J by 4 bases, with 13 bases between the two germline ends. Germline V gene sequence: CDR1 SGDLS, CDR2 YYNGEE. CDR3 in amino acids: CASSGGGLYNEQFF. In nucleotides, the CDR3 is TGTGCCAGCAGTGGGGGAGGACTGTACAATGAGCAGTTCTTC.

The CDR3 coding sequence is TGTGCCAGCAGCATCGGACCAGGGTCGCATAATTCACCCCTCCACTTT. The encoded protein is CASSIGPGSHNSPLHF. The chain is built from TRBV5-4 and TRBJ1-6; possibly TRBD1 for D (5 bases). Per the germline V gene, CDR1 is SGHNT and CDR2 is YYREEE (reference sequence). Trimming removed 4 bases from V and 5 bases from J, with 16 bases in between. The CDR3 consists of 16 residues.

The V and J genes are TRBV30 and TRBJ1-6; D possibly corresponds to TRBD1 (5 bases). Germline CDR1 GTSNPN, CDR2 SVGIG (reference sequence). The CDR3 has 14 residues. V was clipped by 3 bases and J by 9 bases, with 15 bases between them. The CDR3 spells CAWSPGGISSPLHF. CDR3 coding DNA: TGTGCCTGGAGCCCCGGGGGGATTAGTTCACCCCTCCACTTT.

The V gene is TRBV5-1, the J gene TRBJ2-3; 12 bases fit TRBD2. This CDR3 comprises 17 residues. Trimming cost V 3 bases and J 3 bases; bases outside gene matches: 8. Germline V gives CDR1 SGHRS, CDR2 YFSETQ. CDR3 in DNA: TGCGCCAGCAGCTCCCGACTAGCGGGAGTGAGGACAGATACGCAGTATTTT. It translates to CASSSRLAGVRTDTQYF.

The chain joins TRBV4-1 to TRBJ1-6; D call uncertain. The CDR3 length is 17 residues. Trimming cost V 0 bases and J 0 bases, with 9 bases left between them. The germline CDR1 and CDR2 sequences are MGHRA and YSYEKL. The CDR3 loop reads CASSQEPGSSYNSPLHF. CDR3 bases: TGCGCCAGCAGCCAAGAACCGGGGAGCTCCTATAATTCACCCCTCCACTTT.

This chain connects TRBV28 to TRBJ2-5; the D gene is possibly TRBD2 (5 bases). The germline gives CDR1 MDHEN, CDR2 SYDVKM. This CDR3 has 14 amino acids. V was clipped by 2 bases and J by 5 bases, with 12 bases between them. The CDR3 DNA sequence: TGTGCCAGCAGTTTAGTATCGGGGTGGGAGACCCAGTACTTC. Amino acids: CASSLVSGWETQYF. The full variable domain, in which reference TRBV28 and TRBJ2-5 provide the parts outside the CDR3, is DVKVTQSSRYLVKRTGEKVFLECVQDMDHENMFWYRQDPGLGLRLIYFSYDVKMKEKGDIPEGYSVSREKKERFSLILESASTNQTSMYLCASSLVSGWETQYFGPGTRLLVL.

The chain combines TRBV4-2 with TRBJ2-3, with 8 bases lining up with TRBD2. The J segment lost 6 bases and the V segment lost 1 base, leaving 9 bases of the junction unmatched. Germline assignment: CDR1 LGHNA and CDR2 YNFKEQ. The CDR3 extends over 16 amino acids. The CDR3 DNA sequence: TGTGCCAGCAGCCAAGTCTCTCGGGGGGGCCTCGATACGCAGTATTTT. Translation gives CASSQVSRGGLDTQYF.

The table lists this clone with a few counts. CDR3: CASSLTSGSDEQFF. The DNA for the CDR3 is TGTGCCAGCAGCTTGACTAGCGGGAGCGATGAGCAGTTCTTC. The genes are TRBV4-2 and TRBJ2-1, with TRBD2 identical over 12 bases. The CDR3 sequence is 14 residues long. From germline, CDR1 is LGHNA and CDR2 YNFKEQ. The ends lost 5 bases at V and 8 bases at J; junction bases unmatched: 4.